Presented here are 26 T cell receptor beta chains from one specimen sequenced in a study of blood T cell repertoires in COVID-19. Produced via immunoSEQ multiplex PCR; TCRdb's table is partial and in-frame only. The profile shows 64,000 or so clones, under 80% of them singletons. The sample was peripheral blood. The receptors here all came from a human donor in a cohort sampled during active COVID-19.

This clone was picked up one time. The rearrangement links TRBV28 to TRBJ2-2; 8 bases agree with TRBD2. J lost 3 bases, V lost 3 bases, and 3 bases had no gene match. The V gene's germline CDR1 is MDHEN and CDR2 SYDVKM. The CDR3 consists of 15 residues. The CDR3 loop reads CASSLPSGYTGELFF. The CDR3, as DNA: TGTGCCAGCAGTTTGCCTAGCGGGTACACCGGGGAGCTGTTTTTT.

The chain joins TRBV4-3 to TRBJ1-1; 7 bases match TRBD1. Germline-derived CDR1 and CDR2 are LGHNA and YSLEER. Trimming cost V 9 bases and J 5 bases; bases outside gene matches: 15. The CDR3 is 15 residues long. The CDR3 coding sequence is TGCGCCAGTCCGGGGGGGAGGGGGCGAAGGACTGAAGCTTTCTTT. As protein: CASPGGRGRRTEAFF.

V usage is TRBV29-1 and J usage is TRBJ2-3; D gene unclear. The germline V and J ends were trimmed by 6 bases and 0 bases, with 16 bases remaining between them. The CDR3 covers 15 residues. The germline V gene has CDR1 SQVTM and CDR2 ANQGSEA. The CDR3 sequence is CSVALGAHSTDTQYF. The DNA of the CDR3 is TGCAGCGTCGCGCTAGGCGCTCATAGCACAGATACGCAGTATTTT.

A single count supports this clone. One end of the junction does not line up with germline, which may come from a read error. V usage is TRBV6-5 and J usage is TRBJ2-4; possibly TRBD2 for D (5 bases). Germline V gene sequence: CDR1 MNHEY, CDR2 SVGAGI. The length of the CDR3 is 12 residues. The CDR3 here is CASSPLASKRFF. The CDR3 region has the DNA TGTGCCAGCAGTCCCCTGGCCTCTAAGCGGTTTTTC.

The CDR3 region is CASSRGGPDEQFF. In DNA, the CDR3 is TGCGCCAGCAGCCGGGGGGGTCCGGATGAGCAGTTCTTC. The gene calls are TRBV4-3 and TRBJ2-1; 7 positions match TRBD2. This CDR3 contains 13 residues. V shed 4 bases, J shed 8 bases, and the junction held 5 bases outside the gene matches. Germline assignment: CDR1 LGHNA and CDR2 YSLEER.

The chain has TRBV9 and TRBJ1-2; 11 bases match TRBD1. Unmatched junction bases numbered 3, after V lost 3 bases and J lost 2 bases. Germline V gives CDR1 SGDLS, CDR2 YYNGEE. The CDR3 length is 15 residues. The chain's CDR3 is CASSAGTGGNYGYTF. The DNA of the CDR3 is TGTGCCAGCAGCGCAGGGACAGGGGGGAACTATGGCTACACCTTC.

This clone was found once. This chain connects TRBV5-1 to TRBJ2-1; 9 nucleotides match TRBD1. The germline CDR1 and CDR2 sequences are SGHRS and YFSETQ. The CDR3 sequence is 15 residues long. The V segment lost 4 bases and the J segment 6 bases; nucleotides outside the gene matches: 8. CDR3 sequence: CASSAGQGTINEQFF. Here the CDR3 DNA reads TGCGCCAGCAGCGCAGGACAGGGGACAATCAATGAGCAGTTCTTC.

The V and J genes are TRBV28 and TRBJ1-4; D uncertain. The CDR3 is 13 amino acids. V was cut by 2 bases and J by 10 bases, with 11 bases left in between. From germline, CDR1 is MDHEN and CDR2 SYDVKM. The CDR3 DNA is TGTGCCAGCAGTTTAGCCTCCAACGGAAAACTGTTTTTT. This translates into CASSLASNGKLFF.

The chain recombines TRBV2 with TRBJ2-7, with a tentative D call TRBD1 (7 bases). This CDR3 is built from 15 residues. V was clipped by 3 bases and J by 7 bases, with 19 bases between them. Per germline, CDR1 SNHLY and CDR2 FYNNEI. CDR3 sequence (DNA): TGTGCCAGCAGTGATACCAGGGGGGTTCGGTGGGAGCAGTACTTC. This sequence encodes CASSDTRGVRWEQYF.

The rearrangement links TRBV4-1 to TRBJ2-7, with TRBD1 identical over 8 bases. Germline values: CDR1 MGHRA, CDR2 YSYEKL. V was pared by 0 bases and J by 4 bases, with 5 bases of the junction left unmatched. The CDR3 spans 15 residues. CDR3 region: CASSQEPGGWYEQYF. For the CDR3, the DNA is TGCGCCAGCAGCCAAGAGCCAGGGGGCTGGTACGAGCAGTACTTC.

The chain combines TRBV7-6 with TRBJ1-3; TRBD1 matches at 7 bases. The CDR3 spans 16 residues. The V segment lost 3 bases and the J segment 3 bases; nucleotides outside the gene matches: 8. The germline CDR1 and CDR2 sequences are SGHVS and FNYEAQ. CDR3: CASSFADRVDGNTIYF. CDR3 nucleotide sequence: TGTGCCAGCAGCTTCGCTGACAGGGTAGATGGAAACACCATATATTTT.

This clone has a handful of counts. V gene TRBV3-1 (or the pseudogene TRBV3-2) combines with J gene TRBJ1-2; the D is unclear. The CDR3 totals 14 residues. Trimming cost V 0 bases and J 4 bases, with 9 bases left between them. Per germline, CDR1 LGHDT and CDR2 YNNKEL (reference sequence). The CDR3 nucleotides are TGTGCCAGCAGCCAAGATCCGGGATCCTATGGCTACACCTTC. Protein product: CASSQDPGSYGYTF.

The CDR3 region is CASSPGSTDTQYF. For the CDR3, the DNA is TGTGCCAGCAGCCCCGGGTCCACAGATACGCAGTATTTT. The chain recombines TRBV7-3 with TRBJ2-3; D is unresolved. The CDR3 loop spans 13 amino acids. Germline V gene lookup returns CDR1 SGHTA and CDR2 FQGTGA. Deletions cut 5 bases from V and 2 bases from J, with 8 bases between. The whole variable domain, remainder taken from reference TRBV7-3 and TRBJ2-3, is GAGVSQTPSNKVTEKGKYVELRCDPISGHTALYWYRQSLGQGPEFLIYFQGTGAADDSGLPNDRFFAVRPEGSVSTLKIQRTERGDSAVYLCASSPGSTDTQYFGPGTRLTVL.

This sequence joins TRBV2 and TRBJ2-3, with TRBD1 matching 9 bases. The ends lost 6 bases at V and 7 bases at J; junction bases unmatched: 8. The CDR3 totals 14 residues. Germline V gene sequence: CDR1 SNHLY, CDR2 FYNNEI. The CDR3 sequence: CASRPGQGDYTQYF. In DNA, the CDR3 is TGTGCCAGCAGGCCGGGACAGGGTGATTATACGCAGTATTTT.

The J gene is TRBJ2-3, the V gene TRBV4-3; 8 nucleotides line up with TRBD2. Germline CDR1 reads LGHNA; CDR2 reads YSLEER. V lost 6 bases to trimming and J lost 2 bases; unmatched junction nucleotides: 7. The CDR3 sequence is 15 residues long. The CDR3 region has the DNA TGCGCCAGCAGACACGGGGGGGAGGCCACAGATACGCAGTATTTT. This codes for CASRHGGEATDTQYF.

The chain couples TRBV3-1 (or the pseudogene TRBV3-2) to TRBJ2-1; 10 nucleotides line up with TRBD2. This CDR3 is built from 17 residues. The J segment lost 7 bases and the V segment lost 7 bases, leaving 16 bases of the junction unmatched. CDR1 and CDR2 from the germline V gene are LGHDT and YNNKEL (reference sequence). The DNA for the CDR3 is TGTGCCAGCACCACCGCGAGTCCTCTAGCGGGAGAGAATGAGCAGTTCTTC. Translating it yields CASTTASPLAGENEQFF.

The chain employs TRBV5-8 and TRBJ2-6, with 7 bases that match TRBD1. CDR3 size: 16 residues. The ends lost 4 bases at V and 4 bases at J; junction bases unmatched: 8. Germline assignment: CDR1 SGHTS and CDR2 YDEGEE. The CDR3 DNA reads TGTGCCAGCAGCCTGCTCACAGGGGCCGGGGCCAACGTCCTGACTTTC. Its translation is CASSLLTGAGANVLTF.

The CDR3 loop is CASSRDRGRNYGYTF. The CDR3 bases are TGTGCCAGCAGTCGGGACAGGGGGCGTAACTATGGCTACACCTTC. The chain joins TRBV6-6 to TRBJ1-2; 12 bases line up with TRBD1. The trim removed 5 bases at V and 1 base at J, leaving 2 bases unmatched. The germline CDR1 and CDR2 sequences are MNHNY and SVGAGI (reference sequence). The CDR3 loop spans 15 amino acids.

J is TRBJ2-1 and V is TRBV7-2; 14 positions agree with TRBD2. Germline V gene lookup returns CDR1 SGHTA and CDR2 FQGNSA. J was trimmed by 7 bases and V by 4 bases; bases with no gene match: 3. The CDR3 is made up of 15 amino acids. The CDR3 region is CASSSGLAGANEQFF. As DNA, the CDR3 is TGTGCCAGCAGCTCGGGACTAGCGGGAGCTAATGAGCAGTTCTTC.

This sequence joins TRBV18 and TRBJ1-4; TRBD1 agrees at 7 bases. The CDR3 is made up of 15 amino acids. CDR1 is KGHSH and CDR2 is LQKENI in the germline V gene. V lost 2 bases, J lost 4 bases, and 4 bases stayed unmatched. CDR3 nucleotides: TGTGCCAGCTCACCAAAACAGGGGAATAATGAAAAACTGTTTTTT. Protein: CASSPKQGNNEKLFF. The whole variable domain, filled in from reference TRBV18 and TRBJ1-4, reads NAGVMQNPRHLVRRRGQEARLRCSPMKGHSHVYWYRQLPEEGLKFMVYLQKENIIDESGMPKERFSAEFPKEGPSILRIQQVVRGDSAAYFCASSPKQGNNEKLFFGSGTQLSVL.

The V call is TRBV7-2, the J call TRBJ2-1; 9 bases match TRBD2. Germline V lookup: CDR1 SGHTA, CDR2 FQGNSA. The ends lost 5 bases at V and 7 bases at J; junction bases unmatched: 12. This CDR3 is built from 16 residues. CDR3 loop: CASSPWGREGQNEQFF. The CDR3 region has the DNA TGTGCCAGCAGCCCGTGGGGGCGGGAGGGCCAGAATGAGCAGTTCTTC.

V usage is TRBV6-6 and J usage is TRBJ2-2; 8 bases align to TRBD2. There are 15 residues in the CDR3. Germline V gene lookup returns CDR1 MNHNY and CDR2 SVGAGI (reference sequence). V lost 7 bases and J lost 3; bases outside the gene matches: 7. DNA for the CDR3: TGTGCCAGCACCCCAGCGGGAGAAGACACCGGGGAGCTGTTTTTT. Its translation: CASTPAGEDTGELFF.

This rearrangement joins TRBV15 to TRBJ2-5; 9 nucleotides align to TRBD2. The CDR3 length is 16 residues. The ends lost 0 bases at V and 4 bases at J; junction bases unmatched: 6. Germline CDR1 is LNHNV and CDR2 is YYDKDF (reference sequence). The CDR3 spells CATSRDPAGGRETQYF. DNA of the CDR3: TGTGCCACCAGCAGAGATCCGGCGGGAGGGAGAGAGACCCAGTACTTC.

This clone showed up just a few times. The chain joins TRBV28 to TRBJ2-7, with 10 bases fitting TRBD1. The CDR3 has 14 amino acids. Germline V gene lookup returns CDR1 MDHEN and CDR2 SYDVKM. With V trimmed by 5 bases and J by 6 bases, 7 bases remained unmatched. CDR3 sequence: CASSRMTGGVEQYF. The CDR3 DNA is TGTGCCAGCAGTCGAATGACAGGGGGCGTCGAGCAGTACTTC.

This chain uses TRBV7-9 with TRBJ2-5, with D uncertain. Germline V gene data show CDR1 as SEHNR and CDR2 as FQNEAQ (reference sequence). V lost 1 base and J lost 5, with 14 bases in between. The CDR3 is made up of 15 amino acids. CDR3 in amino acids: CASSLGRPDGETQYF. For the CDR3, the DNA is TGTGCCAGCAGCTTAGGGCGGCCCGACGGGGAGACCCAGTACTTC.

The gene calls are TRBV6-2 or TRBV6-3 and TRBJ2-7, with 7 bases that match TRBD1. Germline assignment: CDR1 MNHEY and CDR2 SVGEGT. V dropped 6 bases and J dropped 5; count of bases not matched to a gene: 10. This CDR3 is built from 14 residues. The CDR3 DNA is TGTGCCAGCAGCCAGGACAGGTCAATCCACGAGCAGTACTTC. It encodes CASSQDRSIHEQYF.